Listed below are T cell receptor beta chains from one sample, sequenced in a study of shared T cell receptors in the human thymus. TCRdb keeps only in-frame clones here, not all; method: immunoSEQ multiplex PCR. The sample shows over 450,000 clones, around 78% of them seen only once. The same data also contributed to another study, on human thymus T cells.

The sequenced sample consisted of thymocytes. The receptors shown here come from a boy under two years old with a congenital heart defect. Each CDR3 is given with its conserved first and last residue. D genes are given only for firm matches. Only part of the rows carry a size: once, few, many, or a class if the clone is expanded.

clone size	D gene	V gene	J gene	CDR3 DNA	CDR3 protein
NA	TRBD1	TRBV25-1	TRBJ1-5	TGTGCCAGCAGTTCTAATGACAGGGTCTACAATCAGCCCCAGCATTTT	CASSSNDRVYNQPQHF
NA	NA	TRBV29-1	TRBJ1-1	TGCAGCGCGGGATCGGCCGCAGCGAACACTGAAGCTTTCTTT	CSAGSAAANTEAFF
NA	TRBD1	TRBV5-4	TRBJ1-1	TGTGCCAGCAGCTTCTCAGCGACAGGGATGACTGAAGCTTTCTTT	CASSFSATGMTEAFF
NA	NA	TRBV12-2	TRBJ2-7	TGTGCAAGTCGCCCAGAGGGGACTAGCGGGATTTTCGAGCAGTACTTC	CASRPEGTSGIFEQYF
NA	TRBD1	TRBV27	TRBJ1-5	TGTGCCAGCAGTTTAATGGGGGACAGGGGTGTGGGGGATAGCAATCAGCCCCAGCATTTT	CASSLMGDRGVGDSNQPQHF
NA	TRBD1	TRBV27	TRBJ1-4	TGTGCCAGCAGTCCTCCCGGACAGGCGGGGAATGCAACTAATGAAAAACTGTTTTTT	CASSPPGQAGNATNEKLFF
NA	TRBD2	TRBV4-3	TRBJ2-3	TGCGCCAGCAGCCGCTCCGGGACTAGCTTTCCAGATACGCAGTATTTT	CASSRSGTSFPDTQYF
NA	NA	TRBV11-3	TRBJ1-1	TGTGCCAGCAGCTCCCCTCAGGGTCGGGACACTGAAGCTTTCTTT	CASSSPQGRDTEAFF
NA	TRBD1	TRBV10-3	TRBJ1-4	TGTGCCACCGGACAGGGCCCTAATGAAAAACTGTTTTTT	CATGQGPNEKLFF
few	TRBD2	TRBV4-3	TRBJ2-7	TGCGCCAGCAGCCAAGATGTAGCGGGAGGAGACGAGCAGTACTTC	CASSQDVAGGDEQYF
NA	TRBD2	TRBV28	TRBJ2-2	TGTGCCAGCAGTTTCGTAGCGGGAGCGAACACCGGGGAGCTGTTTTTT	CASSFVAGANTGELFF
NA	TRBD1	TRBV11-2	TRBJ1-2	TGTGCCAGCAGCTTACAGGGGGTTGGCTACACCTTC	CASSLQGVGYTF
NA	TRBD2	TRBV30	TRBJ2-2	TGTGCCTGGAGGCGAGCGGGAGGCCCATTATCGAACACCGGGGAGCTGTTTTTT	CAWRRAGGPLSNTGELFF
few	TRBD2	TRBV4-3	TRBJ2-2	TGCGCCAGCAGCCCCGTGCTCCTCCTAGCGGGAGGAACCGGGGAGCTGTTTTTT	CASSPVLLLAGGTGELFF
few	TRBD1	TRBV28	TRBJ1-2	TGTGCCAGCAGCCACGGCAGGGACAGGGTGTTTGGCTACACCTTC	CASSHGRDRVFGYTF
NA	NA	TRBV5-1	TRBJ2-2	TGCGCCAGCAGCTTATTAACACCTTCGAACACCGGGGAGCTGTTTTTT	CASSLLTPSNTGELFF
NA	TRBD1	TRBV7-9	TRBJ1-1	TGTGCCAGCAGCCAAGTGATGGAGGGGGCAGAGCGGACTGAAGCTTTCTTT	CASSQVMEGAERTEAFF
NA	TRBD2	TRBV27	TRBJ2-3	TGTGCCAGCAGTTTAGAGCGGGGGGGAATCACAGATACGCAGTATTTT	CASSLERGGITDTQYF
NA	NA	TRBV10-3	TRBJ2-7	TGTGCCAGCTTAGGCGGGTCCGAGCAGTACTTC	CASLGGSEQYF
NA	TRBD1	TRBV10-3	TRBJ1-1	TGTGCCATCAGTGGGGCAGGGGGCACTGAAGCTTTCTTT	CAISGAGGTEAFF
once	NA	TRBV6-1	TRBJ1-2	TGTGCCAGCCGTACAGATAACTATGGCTACACCTTC	CASRTDNYGYTF
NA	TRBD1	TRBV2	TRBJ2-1	TGTGCCAGCGGAGAAGGGAGGGACAGGGGCCATGAGCAGTTCTTC	CASGEGRDRGHEQFF
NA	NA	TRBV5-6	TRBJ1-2	TGTGCCAGCAATCTAGGACAGCCCTATGGCTACACCTTC	CASNLGQPYGYTF
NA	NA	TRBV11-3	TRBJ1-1	TGTGCCAGCAGCTCCGACGCACCCCCGGGGAACACTGAAGCTTTCTTT	CASSSDAPPGNTEAFF
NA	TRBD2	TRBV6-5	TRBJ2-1	TGTGCCAGCAGTTCCGAACTAGCGGGAAGGTACAATGAGCAGTTCTTC	CASSSELAGRYNEQFF
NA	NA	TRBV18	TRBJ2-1	TGTGCCAGCTCTCGAAGTAGTAACAATGAGCAGTTCTTC	CASSRSSNNEQFF
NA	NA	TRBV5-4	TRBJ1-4	TGTGCCAGCAGCTCCTCAAGGAGGGGATCGAATGAAAAACTGTTTTTT	CASSSSRRGSNEKLFF
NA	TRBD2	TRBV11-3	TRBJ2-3	TGTGCCAGCAGCTCCAGGACTAGCGGGATAAGGCGGCCGGAAGATACGCAGTATTTT	CASSSRTSGIRRPEDTQYF
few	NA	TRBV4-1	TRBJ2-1	TGCGCCAGCAGCCCTCCTAGGTACAATGAGCAGTTCTTC	CASSPPRYNEQFF
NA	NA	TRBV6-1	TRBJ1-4	TGTGCCAGCAGGGCAGGGTTAGTTGATGAAAAACTGTTTTTT	CASRAGLVDEKLFF
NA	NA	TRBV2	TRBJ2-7	TGTGCCAGCAAGGTTACAGGCATTAGGGGGTACGAGCAGTACTTC	CASKVTGIRGYEQYF
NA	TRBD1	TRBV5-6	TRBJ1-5	TGTGCCAGCAGTCACCGGGACAGGCGTCGTTATAGCAATCAGCCCCAGCATTTT	CASSHRDRRRYSNQPQHF
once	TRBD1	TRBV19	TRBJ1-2	TGTGCCAGTAGTATTATGGGGCGGAGGGGGCTCAACTATGGCTACACCTTC	CASSIMGRRGLNYGYTF
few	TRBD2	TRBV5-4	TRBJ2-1	TGTGCCAGCCGGAGGACTAGCGGGATTAACAATGAGCAGTTCTTC	CASRRTSGINNEQFF
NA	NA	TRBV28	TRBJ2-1	TGTGCCAGCAGTCTCCGCGATGAGCAGTTCTTC	CASSLRDEQFF
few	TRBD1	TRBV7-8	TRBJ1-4	TGTGCCAGCATGTGGGGCAGGGGACAGGCGGCTAATGAAAAACTGTTTTTT	CASMWGRGQAANEKLFF
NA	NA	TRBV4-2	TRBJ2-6	TGTGCCAGCAGCCAAGCGGAGGAAACAGCGGGCTCTGGGGCCAACGTCCTGACTTTC	CASSQAEETAGSGANVLTF
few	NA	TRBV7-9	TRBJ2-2	TGTGCCAGCGGAGGCGGCCGGGGAACTATGGAGCTGTTTTTT	CASGGGRGTMELFF
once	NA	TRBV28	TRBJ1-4	TGTGCCAGTGGGCCACCCGGGGAAAGGGAAAAACTGTTTTTT	CASGPPGEREKLFF
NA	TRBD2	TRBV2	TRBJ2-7	TGTGCCAGCAGTGAAGCGCCGGGACTAGCGGGAGAATTTGGCGAGCAGTACTTC	CASSEAPGLAGEFGEQYF
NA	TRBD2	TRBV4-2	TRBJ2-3	TGTGCCAGCAGGAAGACTAGCGGGAGGAGGGGGGAGCAAGATACGCAGTATTTT	CASRKTSGRRGEQDTQYF
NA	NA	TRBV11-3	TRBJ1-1	TGTGCCAGCAGCCCCGCCCGCGGGGCGAACACTGAAGCTTTCTTT	CASSPARGANTEAFF
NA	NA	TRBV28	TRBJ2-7	TGTGCCAGCAGTTTAATCGGTCCTAGCTCCTACGAGCAGTACTTC	CASSLIGPSSYEQYF
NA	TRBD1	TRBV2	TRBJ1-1	TGTGCCAGCACCAACAAGGGGGCCGGGGGTTTGGACACTGAAGCTTTCTTT	CASTNKGAGGLDTEAFF
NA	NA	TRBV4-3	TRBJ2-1	TGCGCCAGCAGCCAACACGAGGCGGGAGACAGGAATGAGCAGTTCTTC	CASSQHEAGDRNEQFF
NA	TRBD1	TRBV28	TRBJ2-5	TGTGCCAGCAGTTTCAGGACAGGGGGCGCCACCATAAAGACCCAGTACTTC	CASSFRTGGATIKTQYF
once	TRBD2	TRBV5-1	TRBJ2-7	TGCGCCAGCCGCTTAGCGGGAGTAGGCGAGCAGTACTTC	CASRLAGVGEQYF
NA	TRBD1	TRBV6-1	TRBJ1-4	TGTGCCAGCAGTGTCCAATACAGGGGGCCTAATGAAAAACTGTTTTTT	CASSVQYRGPNEKLFF